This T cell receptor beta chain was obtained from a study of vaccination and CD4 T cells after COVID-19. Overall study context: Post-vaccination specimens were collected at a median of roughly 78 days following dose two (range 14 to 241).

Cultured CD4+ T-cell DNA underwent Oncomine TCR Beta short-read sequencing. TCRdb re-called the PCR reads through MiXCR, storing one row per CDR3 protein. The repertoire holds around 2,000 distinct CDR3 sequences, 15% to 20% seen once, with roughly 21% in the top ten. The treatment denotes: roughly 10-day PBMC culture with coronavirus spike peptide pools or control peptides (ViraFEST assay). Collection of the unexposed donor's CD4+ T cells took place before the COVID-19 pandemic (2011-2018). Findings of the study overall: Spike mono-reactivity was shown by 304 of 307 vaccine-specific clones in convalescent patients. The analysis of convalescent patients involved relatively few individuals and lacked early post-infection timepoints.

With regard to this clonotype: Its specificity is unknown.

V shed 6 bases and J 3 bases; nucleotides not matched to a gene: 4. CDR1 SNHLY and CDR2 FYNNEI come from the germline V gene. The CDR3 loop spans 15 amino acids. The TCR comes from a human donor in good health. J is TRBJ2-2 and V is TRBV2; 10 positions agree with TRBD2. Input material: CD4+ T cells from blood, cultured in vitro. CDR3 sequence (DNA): TGTGCCAGCAGAAGGACTAGCGGTTACACCGGGGAGCTGTTTTTT. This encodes CASRRTSGYTGELFF. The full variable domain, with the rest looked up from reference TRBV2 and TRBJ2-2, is EPEVTQTPSHQVTQMGQEVILRCVPISNHLYFYWYRQILGQKVEFLVSFYNNEISEKSEIFDDQFSVERPDGSNFTLKIRSTKLEDSAMYFCASRRTSGYTGELFFGEGSRLTVL.